These 20 T cell receptor beta chains were all obtained from the same sample, sequenced in a study of monozygotic twins with cystic fibrosis. Profiled with immunoSEQ multiplex PCR; TCRdb holds only in-frame clones, not every one. Of approximately 25,000 clones detected, 91% appear once; the ten largest clones hold roughly 0.3%. Sequencing was done on a sample of blood. The source of these receptors is a girl aged 2 to 10 with cystic fibrosis.

This clone came up a few times. The chain has TRBV20-1 and TRBJ2-7; possibly TRBD1 or TRBD2 for D (5 bases each). This CDR3 spans 11 amino acids. Trimming cost V 1 base and J 5 bases, with 6 bases left between them. The germline CDR1 and CDR2 sequences are DFQATT and SNEGSKA (reference sequence). This chain's CDR3 is CSARVGDEQYF. The DNA for the CDR3 is TGCAGTGCTAGAGTGGGGGACGAGCAGTACTTC.

This chain connects TRBV6-5 to TRBJ1-3; the D gene is possibly TRBD1 (6 bases). The CDR3 runs 16 residues. CDR1 MNHEY and CDR2 SVGAGI come from the germline V gene. Trimming took 4 bases from V and 2 from J, leaving 15 bases between them. The CDR3 sequence: CASSLGQGPPGNTIYF. DNA of the CDR3: TGTGCCAGCAGTTTGGGCCAGGGGCCCCCTGGAAACACCATATATTTT.

V and J are TRBV2 and TRBJ1-2; no definite D call. From germline, CDR1 is SNHLY and CDR2 FYNNEI. This CDR3 is 14 amino acids long. Trimming removed 3 bases at V and 6 bases at J, with 14 bases between. The CDR3 here is CASSEVGLVDGYTF. As DNA, the CDR3 is TGTGCCAGCAGTGAGGTCGGTTTAGTAGATGGCTACACCTTC.

V gene TRBV25-1 combines with J gene TRBJ2-7; D is uncertain. V shed 4 bases and J shed 4 bases, with 2 bases lying between them. This CDR3 comprises 10 residues. The germline V gene encodes CDR1 MGHDK and CDR2 SYGVNS. CDR3 residues: CASSAYEQYF. The CDR3 coding sequence is TGTGCCAGCAGTGCTTACGAGCAGTACTTC.

The chain links TRBV27 to TRBJ1-1, with 11 bases identical to TRBD1. CDR1 is MNHEY, CDR2 SMNVEV, per germline (reference sequence). This CDR3 has 16 residues. J was trimmed by 7 bases and V by 6 bases; bases with no gene match: 13. The CDR3 region has the DNA TGTGCCAGCAGGCCTATCCGGGACAGGGGGTCGGTTGAAGCTTTCTTT. Translating gives CASRPIRDRGSVEAFF.

The chain is built from TRBV6-1 and TRBJ1-3; no firm D call. CDR3 size: 15 residues. With 8 bases removed from V and 7 bases from J, the gap between germline ends came to 21 bases. CDR1 and CDR2 (germline): MNHNS, SASEGT. The chain's CDR3 is CASARWTDLGNTIYF. The DNA of the CDR3 is TGTGCCAGCGCGCGATGGACGGACCTCGGGAACACCATATATTTT.

The V and J genes are TRBV6-1 and TRBJ2-7; D is uncertain. This CDR3 contains 13 residues. Trimming shortened V by 4 bases and J by 3 bases, and 10 bases separated the two germline ends. Germline values: CDR1 MNHNS, CDR2 SASEGT. The chain's CDR3 is CASSVSPHYEQYF. CDR3 nucleotide sequence: TGTGCCAGCAGTGTGTCACCCCACTACGAGCAGTACTTC.

This chain connects TRBV7-2 to TRBJ1-6, with D maybe TRBD1 (6 bases). From germline, CDR1 is SGHTA and CDR2 FQGNSA. This CDR3 has 17 amino acids. V dropped 0 bases and J dropped 6 bases, with 15 bases sitting between them. The CDR3 region is CASSLAYGTTPNSPLHF. The DNA for the CDR3 is TGTGCCAGCAGCTTAGCGTACGGGACAACTCCTAATTCACCCCTCCACTTT.

V gene TRBV4-3 combines with J gene TRBJ1-4, with no clear D. The V end was cut by 1 base, the J end by 6 bases, with 9 bases between. The V gene's germline CDR1 is LGHNA and CDR2 YSLEER. This CDR3 contains 14 residues. CDR3 in DNA: TGCGCCAGCAGCCAAGCGGCGAAGCATGAAAAACTGTTTTTT. Translating gives CASSQAAKHEKLFF.

The rearrangement links TRBV6-1 to TRBJ1-1; no reliable D call. Germline assignment: CDR1 MNHNS and CDR2 SASEGT. The V end lost 4 bases, the J end lost 3 bases, and 12 bases lay between the germline ends. CDR3 length: 14 residues. The CDR3: CASSVGVSDTEAFF. CDR3 DNA: TGTGCCAGCAGTGTTGGGGTTTCGGACACTGAAGCTTTCTTT.

The chain has TRBV6-1 and TRBJ2-3; 8 bases fit TRBD1. Germline lookup yields CDR1 MNHNS and CDR2 SASEGT. The CDR3 consists of 15 residues. The junction had 13 bases not matched to a gene; V was cut back by 10 bases and J by 4 bases. The CDR3 here is CATRTGPDGADTQYF. The DNA for the CDR3 is TGTGCCACTCGGACAGGGCCCGACGGGGCAGATACGCAGTATTTT.

The gene calls are TRBV6-5 and TRBJ1-3, with 8 nucleotides matching TRBD1. Germline V gives CDR1 MNHEY, CDR2 SVGAGI. The CDR3 is 15 residues long. V lost 5 bases, J lost 2 bases, and 5 bases stayed unmatched. CDR3 nucleotides: TGTGCCAGCAGTATTAGCAGGGGGCCTGGAAACACCATATATTTT. This encodes CASSISRGPGNTIYF.

This chain uses TRBV4-2 with TRBJ1-5; D remains ambiguous. Trimming cost V 0 bases and J 7 bases, with 10 bases left between them. Germline loops: CDR1 LGHNA, CDR2 YNFKEQ. The CDR3 contains 14 residues. The CDR3 loop reads CASSQDPGDQPQHF. The CDR3 DNA sequence: TGTGCCAGCAGCCAAGATCCGGGTGACCAGCCCCAGCATTTT.

This chain joins TRBV6-1 and TRBJ1-6; 9 nucleotides line up with TRBD1. The CDR3 sequence is 16 residues long. V shed 6 bases and J 2 bases; nucleotides not matched to a gene: 5. Germline CDR1 and CDR2: MNHNS and SASEGT. CDR3 DNA: TGTGCCAGCAGGGAAAGACAGGGGGCCTATAATTCACCCCTCCACTTT. Its translation: CASRERQGAYNSPLHF.

The J gene is TRBJ1-2, the V gene TRBV6-5, with a tentative D call TRBD1 (6 bases). This CDR3 has 15 residues. V was shortened by 7 bases and J by 4 bases, with 19 bases between the two germline ends. In germline, CDR1 is MNHEY, CDR2 SVGAGI. The CDR3 loop is CASNRAGGGGYGYTF. The DNA for the CDR3 is TGTGCCAGCAACCGAGCCGGAGGAGGGGGCTATGGCTACACCTTC.

The V and J genes are TRBV28 and TRBJ1-4; D perhaps matches TRBD1 (5 bases). The germline V gene has CDR1 MDHEN and CDR2 SYDVKM. This CDR3 comprises 16 residues. V lost 6 bases to trimming and J lost 0 bases, with 14 bases between them. The CDR3 DNA reads TGTGCCAGCAGCGCTGGGACGGCGGCAACTAATGAAAAACTGTTTTTT. Protein: CASSAGTAATNEKLFF.

This CDR3 is CASSLAQANTEAFF. The CDR3 DNA sequence: TGTGCCAGCAGCTTAGCACAGGCAAACACTGAAGCTTTCTTT. The chain carries TRBV7-9 and TRBJ1-1; the D gene is possibly TRBD1 (5 bases). Per germline, CDR1 SEHNR and CDR2 FQNEAQ (reference sequence). The V end lost 0 bases, the J end lost 2 bases, and 7 bases lay between the germline ends. The CDR3 runs 14 residues. Full variable domain (remainder filled in from reference TRBV7-9 and TRBJ1-1): DTGVSQNPRHKITKRGQNVTFRCDPISEHNRLYWYRQTLGQGPEFLTYFQNEAQLEKSRLLSDRFSAERPKGSFSTLEIQRTEQGDSAMYLCASSLAQANTEAFFGQGTRLTVV.

The chain has TRBV7-9 and TRBJ2-7; D not certain. V lost 0 bases to trimming and J lost 1 base, with 13 bases between them. Germline CDR1 and CDR2: SEHNR and FQNEAQ (reference sequence). This CDR3 has 16 amino acids. The CDR3 bases are TGTGCCAGCAGCTTAGCCCCGAATTTGGCTTCCTACGAGCAGTACTTC. It specifies CASSLAPNLASYEQYF.

The V and J genes are TRBV30 and TRBJ1-1, with D possibly TRBD1 on 5 matching bases. Trimming took off 3 bases at V and 9 bases at J, with 14 bases between the two ends. Per germline, CDR1 GTSNPN and CDR2 SVGIG (reference sequence). CDR3 size: 12 residues. The CDR3 loop reads CAWSPTVAKAFF. The CDR3, as DNA: TGTGCCTGGAGCCCGACAGTAGCAAAAGCTTTCTTT.

Only one count was recorded for this clone. V is TRBV11-3 and J is TRBJ2-2, with D tentatively TRBD2 (7 bases). Trimming removed 4 bases at V and 7 bases at J, with 13 bases between. Per germline, CDR1 SGHNT and CDR2 YENEEA. This CDR3 has 14 residues. The DNA of the CDR3 is TGTGCCAGCAGCTCCCGGGGGGCTGGCGGGGAGCTGTTTTTT. This translates into CASSSRGAGGELFF.